This is a list of T cell receptor beta chains from one sample in a study of control samples from healthy donors and cancer patients. TCRdb's copy holds only in-frame clones and misses some; the assay was immunoSEQ multiplex PCR. The sample yields roughly 88,000 clones, about nine tenths seen once. The sample comprised blood. The receptors come from a man aged 50 to 59 in good health. Both conserved end residues are part of each CDR3. Each record gives: D gene, V gene, clone size, J gene, CDR3 protein, CDR3 DNA. The D gene is left open where the match is weak. Expanded clones get a size class; other rows say once, few or many, or leave the size out.

-	TRBV9	-	TRBJ2-5	CASSVGGRSEETQYF	TGTGCCAGCAGCGTAGGCGGACGGTCGGAAGAGACCCAGTACTTC
-	TRBV6-1	-	TRBJ1-2	CASSASAQGGRRYGYTF	TGTGCCAGCAGTGCGTCGGCCCAAGGGGGGCGGAGGTATGGCTACACCTTC
-	TRBV9	-	TRBJ1-3	CASSGGVSSGNTIYF	TGTGCCAGCAGCGGAGGCGTGAGCTCTGGAAACACCATATATTTT
TRBD1	TRBV7-2	once	TRBJ1-1	CASSPGQGRAEAFF	TGTGCCAGCAGCCCGGGACAGGGGAGAGCTGAAGCTTTCTTT
-	TRBV5-6	-	TRBJ2-6	CASSTISGANVLTF	TGTGCCAGCAGCACGATTTCTGGGGCCAACGTCCTGACTTTC
-	TRBV5-1	-	TRBJ1-4	CASSLGGSVEKLFF	TGCGCCAGCAGCTTGGGTGGGTCAGTAGAAAAACTGTTTTTT
-	TRBV29-1	-	TRBJ1-5	CSVLETVNQPQHF	TGCAGCGTTCTGGAGACGGTGAATCAGCCCCAGCATTTT
-	TRBV12-3/TRBV12-4	-	TRBJ2-7	CASSPSSLGEQYF	TGTGCCAGCAGTCCCAGCAGCTTGGGCGAGCAGTACTTC
-	TRBV10-3	-	TRBJ1-4	CAISEQAGVEKLFF	TGTGCCATCAGTGAGCAGGCAGGGGTTGAAAAACTGTTTTTT
TRBD2	TRBV7-9	-	TRBJ2-1	CASSLGASGGHEQFF	TGTGCCAGCAGCCTAGGGGCTAGCGGGGGCCACGAGCAGTTCTTC
-	TRBV30	-	TRBJ1-6	CAWTDGARGSPLHF	TGTGCCTGGACCGACGGGGCCAGGGGCTCACCCCTCCACTTT
TRBD1	TRBV11-2	-	TRBJ1-2	CASSPRLGGDYGYTF	TGTGCCAGCAGCCCACGTCTAGGGGGCGACTATGGCTACACCTTC
-	TRBV6-6	-	TRBJ1-1	CASSYSPQAEAFF	TGTGCCAGCAGTTACTCACCCCAGGCTGAAGCTTTCTTT
TRBD2	TRBV7-2	-	TRBJ2-1	CASSSGGLVYNEQFF	TGTGCCAGCAGCTCGGGGGGGTTAGTCTACAATGAGCAGTTCTTC
TRBD2	TRBV25-1	-	TRBJ2-1	CASSSGLGQFF	TGTGCCAGCAGTAGCGGACTAGGCCAGTTCTTC
-	TRBV11-2	-	TRBJ1-1	CASSSSAKSEAFF	TGTGCCAGCAGCTCCTCCGCCAAGTCTGAAGCTTTCTTT
-	TRBV18	-	TRBJ1-5	CASSPMGSDQPQHF	TGTGCCAGCTCACCGATGGGGAGCGATCAGCCCCAGCATTTT
-	TRBV6-2/TRBV6-3	-	TRBJ1-5	CASSGAASNQPQHF	TGTGCCAGCAGCGGGGCAGCGTCTAATCAGCCCCAGCATTTT
TRBD2	TRBV7-2	-	TRBJ2-7	CASSLVLAGTYEQYF	TGTGCCAGCAGCTTAGTTCTAGCGGGAACCTACGAGCAGTACTTC
-	TRBV2	-	TRBJ2-2	CASRKHMPSAGELFF	TGTGCCAGCAGAAAGCACATGCCCTCCGCCGGGGAGCTGTTTTTT
TRBD1	TRBV6-6	-	TRBJ1-1	CASQPPGQQNTEAFF	TGTGCCAGCCAGCCTCCGGGACAGCAGAACACTGAAGCTTTCTTT
-	TRBV5-1	-	TRBJ1-4	CASSPGGNSGGEKLFF	TGCGCCAGCAGCCCGGGGGGGAATTCGGGAGGCGAAAAACTGTTTTTT
TRBD1	TRBV5-1	-	TRBJ2-7	CASSLVKTGTGVPYEQYF	TGCGCCAGCAGCTTGGTCAAAACCGGGACAGGGGTCCCCTACGAGCAGTACTTC
-	TRBV18	once	TRBJ1-5	CASSPPGGDNQPQHF	TGTGCCAGCTCACCACCGGGGGGGGATAACCAGCCCCAGCATTTT
-	TRBV5-1	-	TRBJ2-5	CASSLDLGEETQYF	TGCGCCAGCAGCTTGGACCTAGGGGAAGAGACCCAGTACTTC
-	TRBV4-1	-	TRBJ1-2	CASRKDTNYGYTF	TGCGCCAGCAGAAAAGACACCAACTATGGCTACACCTTC
-	TRBV6-5	-	TRBJ1-6	CASMMGTYNSPLHF	TGTGCCAGCATGATGGGCACCTATAATTCACCCCTCCACTTT
-	TRBV11-2	-	TRBJ2-3	CASSLTAPGDTQYF	TGTGCCAGCAGCTTAACGGCTCCCGGAGATACGCAGTATTTT
-	TRBV11-1	-	TRBJ1-2	CASSQQGGRSYGYTF	TGTGCCAGCAGCCAGCAGGGAGGCCGTTCCTATGGCTACACCTTC
-	TRBV6-5	once	TRBJ2-5	CASRASPTGTQYF	TGTGCCAGTCGGGCCTCTCCGACCGGGACCCAGTACTTC
-	TRBV19	-	TRBJ2-3	CASNEAGHTQYF	TGTGCCAGTAACGAGGCGGGCCATACGCAGTATTTT
-	TRBV2	-	TRBJ1-2	CASSGLDYGYTF	TGTGCCAGCAGTGGACTGGACTATGGCTACACCTTC
TRBD1	TRBV7-9	-	TRBJ1-2	CASSLGGGGYGYTF	TGTGCCAGCAGCTTAGGAGGGGGCGGCTATGGCTACACCTTC
-	TRBV5-4	-	TRBJ2-3	CASSTPGDTQYF	TGTGCCAGCAGCACGCCCGGAGATACGCAGTATTTT
-	TRBV27	-	TRBJ1-4	CATNRKEKLFF	TGCGCCACTAACAGGAAGGAAAAACTGTTTTTT
-	TRBV5-6	once	TRBJ1-1	CASSSRGSSLNTEAFF	TGTGCCAGCAGCTCACGAGGTTCCAGCTTGAACACTGAAGCTTTCTTT
-	TRBV2	-	TRBJ1-3	CASSESSGNTIYF	TGTGCCAGCAGTGAAAGCTCTGGAAACACCATATATTTT
-	TRBV12-5	-	TRBJ2-5	CASGFNAQTQYF	TGTGCTAGTGGTTTTAATGCTCAGACCCAGTACTTC
-	TRBV7-8	-	TRBJ1-6	CATSRGPANSPLHF	TGTGCCACCTCTCGGGGGCCCGCTAATTCACCCCTCCACTTT
TRBD2	TRBV6-2/TRBV6-3	-	TRBJ2-3	CASRYLAGGATDTQYF	TGTGCCAGCAGATACCTCGCGGGGGGCGCCACAGATACGCAGTATTTT
-	TRBV5-1	-	TRBJ2-2	CASSPMGVNTGELFF	TGCGCCAGCAGCCCCATGGGGGTGAACACCGGGGAGCTGTTTTTT
-	TRBV19	-	TRBJ2-7	CASSIGQSYEQYF	TGTGCCAGTAGTATCGGACAGTCCTACGAGCAGTACTTC
TRBD2	TRBV7-9	-	TRBJ2-7	CASSSPGLASYEQYF	TGTGCCAGCAGCTCACCGGGACTAGCGTCCTACGAGCAGTACTTC
-	TRBV19	-	TRBJ2-5	CASSVNTVRVQQETQYF	TGTGCCAGTAGTGTGAATACAGTTCGGGTTCAACAAGAGACCCAGTACTTC
-	TRBV19	-	TRBJ1-2	CASSPTGIYGYTF	TGTGCCAGTAGCCCAACAGGGATCTATGGCTACACCTTC
-	TRBV10-3	-	TRBJ1-1	CAITRTFGTEAFF	TGTGCCATCACACGGACGTTCGGAACTGAAGCTTTCTTT
-	TRBV10-3	-	TRBJ1-1	CAISAEGPYTEAFF	TGTGCCATCAGTGCTGAGGGTCCTTACACTGAAGCTTTCTTT
TRBD1	TRBV7-2	once	TRBJ2-5	CASSSTGARETQYF	TGTGCCAGCAGCTCAACAGGGGCACGGGAGACCCAGTACTTC
-	TRBV27	-	TRBJ2-7	CASSLSTVSSYYEQYF	TGTGCCAGCAGTTTGTCGACAGTTTCCAGTTACTACGAGCAGTACTTC